A single sample gave rise to the 12 T cell receptor beta chains below, sequenced in a study of regulatory T cells in long-lasting Graves disease. Time point noted: persistent/refractory GD, antithyroid drugs over 5 years with positive TRAb. PBMC-extracted RNA yielded the TCR library. Researchers made TCR beta libraries by using iRepertoire HTBI primers and running Arm-PCR on CDR3 regions. From the multiplex PCR reads, TCRdb called clonotypes with MiXCR, one entry per CDR3 protein. Among roughly 700,000 distinct CDR3 sequences listed, around 30% were seen once. The starting material was peripheral blood mononuclear cells (PBMCs), obtained when the disease was refractory, from a patient treated with antithyroid drugs. All receptors come from a female donor with Graves disease.

CDR3 sequence (DNA): TGTGCCAGTAGTATTGACTCCCCCTACGAGCAGTACTTC. Encoded protein: CASSIDSPYEQYF. This chain uses TRBV19 with TRBJ2-7; D is unclear. V lost 3 bases to trimming and J lost 2 bases, with 8 bases between them. Germline CDR1 is LNHDA and CDR2 is SQIVND (reference sequence). This CDR3 spans 13 amino acids. Full variable domain (rest looked up from reference TRBV19 and TRBJ2-7): DGGITQSPKYLFRKEGQNVTLSCEQNLNHDAMYWYRQDPGQGLRLIYYSQIVNDFQKGDIAEGYSVSREKKESFPLTVTSAQKNPTAFYLCASSIDSPYEQYFGPGTRLTVT.

The chain joins TRBV28 to TRBJ1-5; 7 bases fit TRBD1. In germline, CDR1 is MDHEN, CDR2 SYDVKM. This CDR3 is 16 amino acids long. The trim removed 6 bases at V and 2 bases at J, leaving 10 bases unmatched. The CDR3 loop is CASSPDRPVRNQPQHF. In DNA, the CDR3 is TGTGCCAGCAGCCCGGACAGGCCTGTACGCAATCAGCCCCAGCATTTT.

The genes are TRBV20-1 and TRBJ2-4; D is unclear. This CDR3 comprises 14 residues. V gave up 0 bases and J gave up 0 bases, with 6 bases separating them. The germline V gene encodes CDR1 DFQATT and CDR2 SNEGSKA (reference sequence). For the CDR3, the DNA is TGCAGTGCTAGAGATAGTCTAGCCAAAAACATTCAGTACTTC. This encodes CSARDSLAKNIQYF.

This clonotype turned up a few times. The chain recombines TRBV20-1 with TRBJ2-7, with TRBD1 matching 7 bases. J was trimmed by 2 bases and V by 0 bases; bases with no gene match: 4. The length of the CDR3 is 14 residues. Germline CDR1 is DFQATT and CDR2 is SNEGSKA (reference sequence). The CDR3 reads CSARDRGNPYEQYF. The DNA of the CDR3 is TGCAGTGCTAGAGACAGGGGGAATCCCTACGAGCAGTACTTC.

The sample holds a few counts of this clonotype. This chain uses TRBV19 with TRBJ1-2; D perhaps matches TRBD1 (5 bases). The CDR3 spans 15 residues. Trimming shortened V by 7 bases and J by 4 bases, and 19 bases separated the two germline ends. Germline loops: CDR1 LNHDA, CDR2 SQIVND (reference sequence). This chain's CDR3 is CASTTRGAHAYGYTF. The DNA of the CDR3 is TGTGCCAGTACCACCCGCGGGGCACATGCCTATGGCTACACCTTC.

The CDR3 DNA follows: TGTGCCAGCAGCTTAACGCTCAGGGGGGTTGACTACACCTTC. Protein sequence: CASSLTLRGVDYTF. The chain links TRBV7-3 to TRBJ1-2; 7 bases are shared with TRBD1. Germline CDR1 reads SGHTA; CDR2 reads FQGTGA. Trimming took 0 bases from V and 10 from J; bases not matched to a gene: 8. The CDR3 length is 14 residues.

The V and J genes are TRBV29-1 and TRBJ2-7; 7 bases map to TRBD2. After removal of 6 bases from V and 1 base from J, the junction contained 9 bases not matched to a gene. This CDR3 comprises 14 residues. Germline lookup yields CDR1 SQVTM and CDR2 ANQGSEA. This chain's CDR3 is CSVVAGDNSYEQYF. The CDR3 nucleotides are TGCAGCGTAGTCGCGGGGGATAATTCCTACGAGCAGTACTTC.

This clonotype was observed a handful of times. The V gene is TRBV19, the J gene TRBJ1-1, with 7 nucleotides matching TRBD1. The CDR3 sequence is 13 residues long. CDR1 LNHDA and CDR2 SQIVND come from the germline V gene (reference sequence). The ends lost 7 bases at V and 5 bases at J; junction bases unmatched: 7. The CDR3 sequence: CASTGGFGTEAFF. CDR3 bases: TGTGCCAGTACAGGGGGGTTTGGGACTGAAGCTTTCTTT.

At least ten counts were recorded for this clonotype. The J gene is TRBJ1-1, the V gene TRBV15; D unclear. Trimming pared 0 bases from V and 1 base from J, leaving 6 bases between. Germline CDR1 reads LNHNV; CDR2 reads YYDKDF (reference sequence). The CDR3 is made up of 14 amino acids. The CDR3 DNA reads TGTGCCACCAGCAGAGATCACAGGAACACTGAAGCTTTCTTT. Amino acids: CATSRDHRNTEAFF.

This clonotype showed up just once. The chain joins TRBV25-1 to TRBJ2-3; D perhaps matches TRBD2 (5 bases). The germline gives CDR1 MGHDK, CDR2 SYGVNS. Deletions cut 1 base from V and 3 bases from J, with 5 bases between. The CDR3 totals 13 residues. In DNA, the CDR3 is TGTGCCAGCAGTGAATGGGAGACAGATACGCAGTATTTT. This translates into CASSEWETDTQYF.

This clonotype was seen ten or more times. The chain couples TRBV20-1 to TRBJ1-5; TRBD1 might be the D (5 bases). Per germline, CDR1 DFQATT and CDR2 SNEGSKA (reference sequence). CDR3 length: 14 amino acids. V was cut by 4 bases and J by 1 base, with 11 bases left in between. CDR3 in amino acids: CSAKDRFSNQPQHF. CDR3 coding DNA: TGCAGTGCTAAAGACAGATTCAGCAATCAGCCCCAGCATTTT.

The chain combines TRBV29-1 with TRBJ1-1, with D uncertain. There are 13 residues in the CDR3. Per the germline V gene, CDR1 is SQVTM and CDR2 is ANQGSEA. Trimming took 4 bases from V and 1 from J, leaving 10 bases between them. CDR3 region: CSVAAAGNTEAFF. In nucleotides, the CDR3 is TGCAGCGTTGCTGCGGCAGGGAACACTGAAGCTTTCTTT.